Listed below are T cell receptor beta chains from one sample, sequenced in a study of Ad26.COV2.S vaccination and SARS-CoV-2 variants. Clones were sequenced by immunoSEQ multiplex PCR, and TCRdb holds only the in-frame ones, with some missing. Of some 370,000 clones listed, 83% are singletons. The specimen was peripheral blood, collected in a trial of Ad26.COV2.S vaccine versus placebo. The receptors shown here come from a person between 18 and 65 years old who received the Ad26.COV2.S COVID-19 vaccine or a placebo. CDR3s include the opening cysteine and the closing phenylalanine or tryptophan. The order of the fields is clone size, V gene, J gene, D gene, CDR3 protein, CDR3 DNA. A D gene is named only where the DNA matches it firmly. Size is stated for part of the rows, as once, few or many counts, or as a class when the clone is expanded.

>-|TRBV21-1|TRBJ2-3|-
CASSKARRTCPDTQYF
TGTGCCAGCAGCAAAGCCAGGCGAACCTGTCCAGATACGCAGTATTTT
>-|TRBV7-3|TRBJ2-3|-
CASSLGSVADTQYF
TGTGCCAGCAGCTTAGGATCAGTGGCGGACACGCAGTATTTT
>-|TRBV24-1|TRBJ2-4|TRBD2
CATSDSRTSGNIQYF
TGTGCCACCAGTGATTCCAGGACTAGCGGTAACATTCAGTACTTC
>-|TRBV6-2/TRBV6-3|TRBJ1-3|-
CASSLRSRGSPSSGNTIYF
TGTGCCAGCAGCCTTCGGTCGAGGGGGTCCCCCAGCTCTGGAAACACCATATATTTT
>few|TRBV7-2|TRBJ2-7|TRBD2
CASSLLAGTEQYF
TGTGCCAGCAGCTTACTAGCGGGAACTGAGCAGTACTTC
>-|TRBV9|TRBJ2-7|TRBD2
CASSPQASGAYEQYF
TGTGCCAGCAGCCCCCAGGCTAGCGGGGCCTACGAGCAGTACTTC
>-|TRBV5-1|TRBJ1-5|-
CASSLLDPRDQPQHF
TGCGCCAGCAGCTTGTTAGACCCAAGAGATCAGCCCCAGCATTTT
>-|TRBV7-9|TRBJ2-1|-
CASSLAGLVAYAYNEQFF
TGTGCCAGCAGCTTAGCGGGTCTGGTAGCGTATGCCTACAATGAGCAGTTCTTC
>-|TRBV4-3|TRBJ1-1|TRBD1
CASTLTGTGSTEAFF
TGCGCCAGCACATTAACCGGGACAGGGAGCACTGAAGCTTTCTTT
>-|TRBV6-5|TRBJ1-2|-
CASSPFGGATGGYTF
TGTGCCAGCAGCCCCTTTGGGGGGGCGACCGGTGGCTACACCTTC
>-|TRBV7-2|TRBJ1-5|TRBD1
CASSRIGDRDNQPQHF
TGTGCCAGCAGTCGAATAGGGGACAGGGACAATCAGCCCCAGCATTTT
>-|TRBV5-1|TRBJ2-6|-
CATSDGHSGANVLTF
TGCGCCACCTCTGACGGCCACTCTGGGGCCAACGTCCTGACTTTC
>-|TRBV24-1|TRBJ2-2|-
CATSDQATGELFF
TGTGCCACCAGTGATCAGGCGACCGGGGAGCTGTTTTTT
>few|TRBV12-5|TRBJ1-5|-
CASGLGPFQPQHF
TGTGCTAGTGGTTTGGGACCATTCCAGCCCCAGCATTTT
>-|TRBV9|TRBJ2-4|TRBD2
CASSPGGLANLGKNIQYF
TGTGCCAGCAGCCCCGGGGGACTAGCTAACCTGGGTAAAAACATTCAGTACTTC
>-|TRBV9|TRBJ1-1|TRBD1
CASSVAPGGWTEAFF
TGTGCCAGCAGCGTAGCGCCAGGGGGCTGGACTGAAGCTTTCTTT
>-|TRBV27|TRBJ2-1|-
CASSLLRTGGGGEQFF
TGTGCCAGCAGTTTATTACGAACGGGAGGGGGCGGTGAGCAGTTCTTC
>-|TRBV4-2|TRBJ1-6|-
CASSQGSQSSYNSPLHF
TGTGCCAGCAGCCAAGGCTCTCAAAGCTCCTATAATTCACCCCTCCACTTT
>-|TRBV5-3|TRBJ1-1|-
CARSPGALVNTEAFF
TGTGCCAGATCACCGGGGGCGCTTGTGAACACTGAAGCTTTCTTT
>-|TRBV12-1|TRBJ2-5|-
CASSFPRYQETQYF
TGTGCCAGCAGCTTTCCCAGGTACCAAGAGACCCAGTACTTC
>-|TRBV4-2|TRBJ1-3|-
CASSQDPYSVNTIYF
TGTGCCAGCAGCCAAGATCCGTACTCGGTAAACACCATATATTTT
>-|TRBV6-6|TRBJ1-4|-
CASSPRGDEKLFF
TGTGCCAGCAGCCCGAGAGGAGATGAAAAACTGTTTTTT
>-|TRBV5-1|TRBJ1-2|-
CASSYELRDWGYTF
TGCGCCAGCAGCTATGAGTTGAGGGATTGGGGCTACACCTTC
>-|TRBV6-6|TRBJ1-1|-
CASSYSPDTEAFF
TGTGCCAGCAGTTACTCGCCAGACACTGAAGCTTTCTTT
>-|TRBV10-2|TRBJ1-5|-
CASRGEAGPNQPQHF
TGCGCCAGCAGAGGTGAGGCAGGCCCCAATCAGCCCCAGCATTTT
>-|TRBV18|TRBJ1-1|TRBD1
CASSPRLTQGSSEAFF
TGTGCCAGCTCACCCCGTTTAACACAGGGGAGCTCTGAAGCTTTCTTT
>-|TRBV15|TRBJ1-1|-
CATSRDPRTAEAFF
TGTGCCACCAGCAGAGATCCCCGGACGGCTGAAGCTTTCTTT
>few|TRBV7-3|TRBJ1-1|-
CASSFGGWGKLNTEAFF
TGTGCCAGCAGCTTTGGAGGTTGGGGTAAGTTGAACACTGAAGCTTTCTTT
>-|TRBV28|TRBJ2-7|-
CASSAPPPGSPSSYEQYF
TGTGCCAGCAGTGCACCCCCTCCGGGGAGTCCGAGCTCCTACGAGCAGTACTTC